A selection of T cell receptor beta chains follows, all from one sample in a study of T-cell memory formation after mild COVID-19. Each CDR3 protein is one row after TCRdb ran MiXCR on the 5' RACE reads. This sample has about 340,000 distinct CDR3 sequences; around 15% occur once, and the top ten carry approximately 20%. The sequencing sample was made of PBMCs or a T cell subset sorted from them (not recorded which). These receptors came from a man aged 18 to 30 who had mild COVID-19 (a few samples of this study predate the infection). Cell type and time point are not known. Each CDR3 is given with its conserved first and last residue. D genes are given only for firm matches. Part of the rows lack a size; the others show once, few, many or a class for expanded clones.

TRBJ2-3,NA,TRBV2,NA,TGTGCCAGCAGTCAGACAGCTAGCACAGATACGCAGTATTTT,CASSQTASTDTQYF
TRBJ1-1,NA,TRBV5-1,NA,TGCGCCAGCAGCTTGGCCCCGGCGGGAGAGAACACTGAAGCTTTCTTT,CASSLAPAGENTEAFF
TRBJ1-6,NA,TRBV6-5,few,TGTGCCAGCAGTTACGGGGGCAGCCTCGTGGATATGGCCCTCCACTTT,CASSYGGSLVDMALHF
TRBJ2-5,NA,TRBV18,NA,TGTGCCAGCTCACCTCGGGACGGCCAAGAGACCCAGTACTTC,CASSPRDGQETQYF
TRBJ2-5,TRBD1,TRBV15,once,TGTGCCACCAGCACCGGGGTCACAGGGGCCCCTCAAGAGACCCAGTACTTC,CATSTGVTGAPQETQYF
TRBJ2-7,NA,TRBV6-5,NA,TGTGCCAGCAGTTACTCCACGACAGTCTACGAGCAGTACTTC,CASSYSTTVYEQYF
TRBJ1-1,NA,TRBV5-1,NA,TGCGCCAGCACCTTTTTTGGGGAGAACACTGAAGCTTTCTTT,CASTFFGENTEAFF
TRBJ2-1,NA,TRBV6-1,few,TGTGCCAGCAGTGCTCCGGGACGGTCTAACAATGAGCAGTTCTTC,CASSAPGRSNNEQFF
TRBJ1-1,NA,TRBV5-1,NA,TGCGCCAGCAGGCCGGACAGGAACACTGAAGCTTTCTTT,CASRPDRNTEAFF
TRBJ2-7,TRBD1,TRBV11-2,few,TGTGCCAGCAGCGTATGGTCCGACAGGGCCCGCGAGCAGTACTTC,CASSVWSDRAREQYF
TRBJ2-7,NA,TRBV29-1,NA,TGCAGCGTTGCGGGGCGGGACGAGCAGTACTTC,CSVAGRDEQYF
TRBJ2-1,NA,TRBV6-2/TRBV6-3,NA,TGTGCCAGCAGTTACTCGACCGGGGTACAGTTCTTC,CASSYSTGVQFF
TRBJ2-1,NA,TRBV4-3,many,TGCGCCAGCAGCCCGGGGGTCTCCTACAATGAGCAGTTCTTC,CASSPGVSYNEQFF
TRBJ2-3,NA,TRBV6-5,NA,TGTGCCAGCAAGACCCTGGATACGCAGTATTTT,CASKTLDTQYF
TRBJ1-2,NA,TRBV29-1,few,TGCAGCGTTGCCCCCCAGGGTCATGGCTACACCTTC,CSVAPQGHGYTF
TRBJ2-1,TRBD2,TRBV4-1,medium-sized,TGCGCCAGCAGCCAAGCGGGGGGCTCCTACAATGAGCAGTTCTTC,CASSQAGGSYNEQFF
TRBJ2-2,NA,TRBV6-2/TRBV6-3,many,TGTGCCAGCAGTTCCGGGGAGCTGTTTTTT,CASSSGELFF